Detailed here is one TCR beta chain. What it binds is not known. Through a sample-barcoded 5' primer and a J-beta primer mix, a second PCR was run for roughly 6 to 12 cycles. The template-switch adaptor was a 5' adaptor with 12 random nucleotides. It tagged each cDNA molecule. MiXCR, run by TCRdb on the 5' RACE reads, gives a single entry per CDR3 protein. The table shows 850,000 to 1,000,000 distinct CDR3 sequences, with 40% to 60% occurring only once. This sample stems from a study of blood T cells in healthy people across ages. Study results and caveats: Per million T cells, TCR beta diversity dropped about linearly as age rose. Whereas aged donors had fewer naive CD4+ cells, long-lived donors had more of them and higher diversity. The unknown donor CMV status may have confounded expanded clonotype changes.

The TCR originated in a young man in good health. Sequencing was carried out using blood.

The CDR3 loop reads CSARFVNSYEQYF. The CDR3 DNA reads as TGCAGCGCCCGGTTTGTAAACTCCTACGAGCAGTACTTC. The rearrangement uses TRBV29-1 and TRBJ2-7, with D uncertain. Germline CDR1 reads SQVTM; CDR2 reads ANQGSEA. The ends were cut back, 7 bases at V and 0 bases at J, with 13 bases in the middle. The CDR3 has 13 residues.